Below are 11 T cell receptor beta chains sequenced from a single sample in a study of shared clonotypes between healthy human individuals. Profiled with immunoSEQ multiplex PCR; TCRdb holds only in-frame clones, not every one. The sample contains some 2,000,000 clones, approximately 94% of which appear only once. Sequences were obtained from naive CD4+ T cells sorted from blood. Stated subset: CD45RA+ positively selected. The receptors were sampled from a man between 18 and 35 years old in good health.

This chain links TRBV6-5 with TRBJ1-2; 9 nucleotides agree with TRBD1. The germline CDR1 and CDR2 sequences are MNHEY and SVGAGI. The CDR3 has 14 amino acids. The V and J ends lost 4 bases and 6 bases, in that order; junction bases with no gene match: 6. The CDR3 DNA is TGTGCCAGCAGTTCCGGAACAGGGGGCAATGGCTACACCTTC. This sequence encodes CASSSGTGGNGYTF.

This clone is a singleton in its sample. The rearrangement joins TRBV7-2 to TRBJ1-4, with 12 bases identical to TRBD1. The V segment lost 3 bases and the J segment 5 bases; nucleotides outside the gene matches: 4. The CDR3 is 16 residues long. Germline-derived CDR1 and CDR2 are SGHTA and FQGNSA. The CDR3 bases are TGTGCCAGCAGCTTGGGACAGGGGGCGCTCAATGAAAAACTGTTTTTT. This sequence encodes CASSLGQGALNEKLFF. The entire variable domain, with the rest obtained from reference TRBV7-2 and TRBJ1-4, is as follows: GAGVSQSPSNKVTEKGKDVELRCDPISGHTALYWYRQSLGQGLEFLIYFQGNSAPDKSGLPSDRFSAERTGGSVSTLTIQRTQQEDSAVYLCASSLGQGALNEKLFFGSGTQLSVL.

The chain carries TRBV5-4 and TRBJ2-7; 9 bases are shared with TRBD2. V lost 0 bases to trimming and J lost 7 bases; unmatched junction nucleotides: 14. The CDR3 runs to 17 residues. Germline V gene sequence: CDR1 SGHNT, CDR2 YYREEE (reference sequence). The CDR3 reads CASSLGSPGLAVREQYF. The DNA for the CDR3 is TGTGCCAGCAGCTTGGGGTCGCCGGGACTAGCTGTAAGAGAGCAGTACTTC.

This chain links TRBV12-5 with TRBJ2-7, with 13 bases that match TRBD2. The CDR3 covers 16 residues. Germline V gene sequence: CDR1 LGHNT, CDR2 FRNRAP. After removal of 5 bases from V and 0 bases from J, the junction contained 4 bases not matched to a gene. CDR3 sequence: CASGQGLAGSSYEQYF. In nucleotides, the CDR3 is TGTGCTAGTGGTCAGGGACTAGCGGGAAGCTCCTACGAGCAGTACTTC.

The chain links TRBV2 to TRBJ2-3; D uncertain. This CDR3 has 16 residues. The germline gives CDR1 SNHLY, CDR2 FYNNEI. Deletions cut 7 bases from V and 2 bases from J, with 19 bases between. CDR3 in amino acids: CASIDPLGLHTDTQYF. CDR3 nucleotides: TGTGCCAGCATCGACCCACTCGGGCTACACACAGATACGCAGTATTTT.

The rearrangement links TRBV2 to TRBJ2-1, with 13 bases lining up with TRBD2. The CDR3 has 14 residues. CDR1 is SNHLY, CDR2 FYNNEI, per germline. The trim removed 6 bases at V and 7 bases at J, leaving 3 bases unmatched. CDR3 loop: CASRGLAGENEQFF. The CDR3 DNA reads TGTGCCAGCAGAGGACTAGCGGGAGAGAATGAGCAGTTCTTC.

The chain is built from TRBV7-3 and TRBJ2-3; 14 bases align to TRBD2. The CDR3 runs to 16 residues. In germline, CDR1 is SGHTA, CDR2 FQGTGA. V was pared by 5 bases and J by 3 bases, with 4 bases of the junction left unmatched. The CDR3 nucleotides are TGTGCCAGCAGCCCGACTAGCGGGGGGGCGACAGATACGCAGTATTTT. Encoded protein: CASSPTSGGATDTQYF.

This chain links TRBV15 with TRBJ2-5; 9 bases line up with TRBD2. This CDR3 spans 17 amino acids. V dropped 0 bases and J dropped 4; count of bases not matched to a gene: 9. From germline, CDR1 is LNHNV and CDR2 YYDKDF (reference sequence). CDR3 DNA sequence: TGTGCCACCAGCAGAGATCTCTCCAGCGGGGGGCCAGAGACCCAGTACTTC. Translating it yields CATSRDLSSGGPETQYF.

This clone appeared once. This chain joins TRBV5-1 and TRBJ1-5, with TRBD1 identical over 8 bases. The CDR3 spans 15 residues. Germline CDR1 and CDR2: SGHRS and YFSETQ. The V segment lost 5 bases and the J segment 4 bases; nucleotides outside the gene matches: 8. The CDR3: CASSPGTGRNQPQHF. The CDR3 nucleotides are TGCGCCAGCAGTCCCGGGACAGGAAGAAATCAGCCCCAGCATTTT.

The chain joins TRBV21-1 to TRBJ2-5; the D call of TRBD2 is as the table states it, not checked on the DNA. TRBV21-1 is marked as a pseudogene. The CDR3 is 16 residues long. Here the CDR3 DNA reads TGTGCCAGCAGCAACCTAGGACTAGCGGGACAAGAGACCCAGTACTTC. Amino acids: CASSNLGLAGQETQYF.

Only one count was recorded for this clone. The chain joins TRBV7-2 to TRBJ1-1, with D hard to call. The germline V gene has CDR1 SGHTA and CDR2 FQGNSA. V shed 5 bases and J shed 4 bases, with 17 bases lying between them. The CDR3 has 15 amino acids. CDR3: CASSPQAGFVTEAFF. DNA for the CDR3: TGTGCCAGCAGCCCCCAGGCGGGTTTTGTCACTGAAGCTTTCTTT. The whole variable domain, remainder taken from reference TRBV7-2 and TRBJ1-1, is GAGVSQSPSNKVTEKGKDVELRCDPISGHTALYWYRQSLGQGLEFLIYFQGNSAPDKSGLPSDRFSAERTGGSVSTLTIQRTQQEDSAVYLCASSPQAGFVTEAFFGQGTRLTVV.